The 17 T cell receptor beta chains listed next were all sequenced from one sample in a study of a mutant IDH1 vaccine in newly diagnosed glioma. These receptors' antigens are unknown. The sample's time point: week 5, during vaccination. Doses consisted of 300 ug of mutant IDH1 20-mer peptide each, paired with topical imiquimod. Using immunoSEQ multiplex PCR, the repertoire was profiled, and TCRdb retains in-frame clones only, with some absent. In the table there are around 58,000 clones, roughly four fifths of which are singletons. Sequencing was performed on PBMCs, taken from a glioma patient whose treatment included an IDH1 peptide vaccine. The receptor set was obtained from a man aged 25-40 years with glioma.

The chain uses TRBV29-1 and TRBJ2-3; 10 bases agree with TRBD2. V shed 4 bases, J shed 1 base, and the junction held 5 bases outside the gene matches. This CDR3 is 15 amino acids long. CDR1 and CDR2 from the germline V gene are SQVTM and ANQGSEA. CDR3 coding DNA: TGCAGCGTTGGGAAGGGGACTAGCGGCACAGATACGCAGTATTTT. This sequence encodes CSVGKGTSGTDTQYF.

This sequence joins TRBV18 and TRBJ2-3; D is possibly TRBD2 (6 bases). Per germline, CDR1 KGHSH and CDR2 LQKENI. This CDR3 spans 18 amino acids. V was clipped by 1 base and J by 0 bases, with 17 bases between them. The CDR3 spells CASSPLRLERSSTDTQYF. CDR3 nucleotide sequence: TGTGCCAGCTCACCACTTCGACTAGAGCGTTCTAGCACAGATACGCAGTATTTT.

This chain links TRBV11-2 with TRBJ1-5; D is undetermined. Germline CDR1 reads SGHAT; CDR2 reads FQNNGV. CDR3 length: 14 residues. Trimming took 6 bases from V and 7 from J, leaving 16 bases between them. As DNA, the CDR3 is TGTGCCAGCAGTCCCGCGGCGGGGTACCAGCCCCAGCATTTT. Encoded protein: CASSPAAGYQPQHF.

The table lists this clone with a count of one. Here the CDR3 DNA reads TGTGCCAGCAGCCGCGGGGGGCTTAGTATCCACGAGCAGTACTTC. Amino acid sequence: CASSRGGLSIHEQYF. This chain connects TRBV5-5 to TRBJ2-7, with 8 bases fitting TRBD2. The CDR3 is made up of 15 amino acids. CDR1 is SGHKS, CDR2 YYEKEE, per germline (reference sequence). The V and J ends lost 4 bases and 5 bases, in that order; junction bases with no gene match: 11.

The chain uses TRBV7-9 and TRBJ2-5; either TRBD1 or TRBD2 may fit D (5 bases each). The J call may be mistaken, given a closer DNA end match to TRBJ2-7. CDR1 SEHNR and CDR2 FQNEAQ come from the germline V gene (reference sequence). The CDR3 loop spans 14 amino acids. The CDR3 DNA reads TGTGCCAGCAGTCAGACCGGGACGGACTACGAGCAGTACTTC. Its protein is CASSQTGTDYEQYF.

As for this clone: This clone may be a read error of a much larger clone one base away. DNA for the CDR3: TGCGCCAGCAGCCAAGGGGACCGCTCTGGAAACACCATATATTTT. Residues: CASSQGDRSGNTIYF. The rearrangement uses TRBV5-1 and TRBJ1-3; perhaps TRBD1 as D (5 bases). The CDR3 consists of 15 residues. Deletions cut 4 bases from V and 0 bases from J, with 11 bases between. The V gene's germline CDR1 is SGHRS and CDR2 YFSETQ.

The chain joins TRBV2 to TRBJ1-6; 12 nucleotides line up with TRBD1. The CDR3 has 15 residues. The V gene end was trimmed by 6 bases and the J gene end by 13 bases; junction bases not matched to a gene: 10. Germline V lookup: CDR1 SNHLY, CDR2 FYNNEI. CDR3 nucleotides: TGTGCCAGCAGCCCGGGACAGGGGGCGGAATGGCCCCTCCACTTT. This codes for CASSPGQGAEWPLHF.

This clone was recorded a few times. The chain has TRBV19 and TRBJ1-1, with 7 bases matching TRBD1. Per germline, CDR1 LNHDA and CDR2 SQIVND (reference sequence). The CDR3 runs 16 residues. Trimming removed 4 bases from V and 1 base from J; junction bases left unmatched: 9. CDR3 DNA: TGTGCCAGTAGTACCGCCAACAGGGGAAGGAACACTGAAGCTTTCTTT. This sequence encodes CASSTANRGRNTEAFF.

This rearrangement joins TRBV19 to TRBJ2-7; D not certain. Germline V CDR1 and CDR2: LNHDA, SQIVND (reference sequence). V was pared by 5 bases and J by 3 bases, with 17 bases between. CDR3 length: 15 amino acids. The DNA for the CDR3 is TGTGCCAGTAGTCTAGGGTTGGCAAGAAACTACGAGCAGTACTTC. Translating gives CASSLGLARNYEQYF.

This clone came up once. The J gene is TRBJ2-1, the V gene TRBV29-1; TRBD1 matches at 8 bases. V shed 7 bases and J 6 bases; nucleotides not matched to a gene: 8. The CDR3 is made up of 13 amino acids. From germline, CDR1 is SQVTM and CDR2 ANQGSEA. Here the CDR3 reads CSAWTGKRNEQFF. The CDR3 nucleotides are TGCAGCGCCTGGACAGGGAAACGCAATGAGCAGTTCTTC.

The rearrangement links TRBV6-5 to TRBJ1-1; D is unresolved. From germline, CDR1 is MNHEY and CDR2 SVGAGI. With 7 bases removed from V and 4 bases from J, the gap between germline ends came to 7 bases. The CDR3 covers 11 residues. The CDR3 loop reads CASIFGTEAFF. The DNA of the CDR3 is TGTGCCAGCATCTTTGGCACTGAAGCTTTCTTT.

The J gene is TRBJ1-2, the V gene TRBV19; D may be TRBD1 (6 bases). This CDR3 spans 14 amino acids. V lost 1 base and J lost 2, with 8 bases in between. Germline-derived CDR1 and CDR2 are LNHDA and SQIVND (reference sequence). Written as DNA, the CDR3 is TGTGCCAGTAGTATAGTTGGGACAAACTATGGCTACACCTTC. Its translation: CASSIVGTNYGYTF.

This chain uses TRBV6-5 with TRBJ1-1; D possibly corresponds to TRBD1 (5 bases). Germline V gene sequence: CDR1 MNHEY, CDR2 SVGAGI. V gave up 6 bases and J gave up 1 base, with 15 bases separating them. The CDR3 spans 15 residues. CDR3 bases: TGTGCCAGCAGCTTGGCCTCGGGGGGGAACACTGAAGCTTTCTTT. Translation gives CASSLASGGNTEAFF.

The J gene is TRBJ2-5, the V gene TRBV6-5; D is unresolved. Germline V gene lookup returns CDR1 MNHEY and CDR2 SVGAGI. Deletions cut 0 bases from V and 8 bases from J, with 10 bases between. The CDR3 extends over 13 amino acids. CDR3 coding DNA: TGTGCCAGCAGTTACTCGGCTAAGGCCACCCAGTACTTC. It is translated as CASSYSAKATQYF.

This clone was counted once. The genes are TRBV27 and TRBJ2-1; D remains ambiguous. The V end lost 2 bases, the J end lost 4 bases, and 18 bases lay between the germline ends. CDR3 length equals 17 residues. Germline V gene sequence: CDR1 MNHEY, CDR2 SMNVEV (reference sequence). The CDR3 spells CASSLPSRAPIYNEQFF. Written as DNA, the CDR3 is TGTGCCAGCAGTTTACCTTCCCGGGCCCCGATATACAATGAGCAGTTCTTC.

The chain has TRBV7-9 and TRBJ2-2; TRBD2 is a possible D gene (5 bases). V shed 5 bases and J shed 6 bases, with 22 bases lying between them. In germline, CDR1 is SEHNR, CDR2 FQNEAQ (reference sequence). This CDR3 is 17 amino acids long. The CDR3 sequence is CASSPKTIVGSAGELFF. The CDR3 DNA sequence: TGTGCCAGCAGCCCCAAGACTATAGTAGGGTCGGCCGGGGAGCTGTTTTTT. The variable domain in full, completed from reference TRBV7-9 and TRBJ2-2, reads DTGVSQNPRHKITKRGQNVTFRCDPISEHNRLYWYRQTLGQGPEFLTYFQNEAQLEKSRLLSDRFSAERPKGSFSTLEIQRTEQGDSAMYLCASSPKTIVGSAGELFFGEGSRLTVL.

The chain joins TRBV5-4 to TRBJ2-5; D uncertain. V lost 1 base and J lost 2, with 15 bases in between. Per germline, CDR1 SGHNT and CDR2 YYREEE (reference sequence). The length of the CDR3 is 16 residues. The CDR3 here is CASSLPGRRVQETQYF. DNA for the CDR3: TGTGCCAGCAGCTTGCCGGGCAGAAGAGTACAAGAGACCCAGTACTTC.